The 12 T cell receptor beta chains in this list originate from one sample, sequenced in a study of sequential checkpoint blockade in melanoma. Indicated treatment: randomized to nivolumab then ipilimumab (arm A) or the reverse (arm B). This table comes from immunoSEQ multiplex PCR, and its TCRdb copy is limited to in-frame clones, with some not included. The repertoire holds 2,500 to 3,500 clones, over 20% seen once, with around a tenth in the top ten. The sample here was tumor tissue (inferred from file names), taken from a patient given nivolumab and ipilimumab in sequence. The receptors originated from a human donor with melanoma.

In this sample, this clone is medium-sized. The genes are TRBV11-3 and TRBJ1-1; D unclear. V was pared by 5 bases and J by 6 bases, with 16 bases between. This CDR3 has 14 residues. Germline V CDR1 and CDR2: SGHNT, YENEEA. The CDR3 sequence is CASSNGVGYAEAFF. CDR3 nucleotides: TGTGCCAGCAGCAACGGGGTGGGATACGCTGAAGCTTTCTTT.

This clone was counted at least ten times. CDR3 protein: CASSHRDWGPYGYTF. CDR3 bases: TGTGCCAGCAGCCACCGGGACTGGGGTCCCTATGGCTACACCTTC. This chain joins TRBV11-3 and TRBJ1-2; the D gene is possibly TRBD1 (5 bases). CDR1 is SGHNT and CDR2 is YENEEA in the germline V gene. Trimming removed 5 bases from V and 4 bases from J, with 17 bases in between. This CDR3 spans 15 amino acids. Looking up the rest from reference TRBV11-3 and TRBJ1-2 gives the full variable domain: EAGVVQSPRYKIIEKKQPVAFWCNPISGHNTLYWYLQNLGQGPELLIRYENEEAVDDSQLPKDRFSAERLKGVDSTLKIQPAELGDSAVYLCASSHRDWGPYGYTFGSGTRLTVV.

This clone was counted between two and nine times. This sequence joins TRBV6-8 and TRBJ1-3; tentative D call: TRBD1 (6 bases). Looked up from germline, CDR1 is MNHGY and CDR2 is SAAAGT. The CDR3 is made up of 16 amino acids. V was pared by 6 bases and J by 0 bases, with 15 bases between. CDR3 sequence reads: CASSQNRASSGNTIYF. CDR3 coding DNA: TGTGCCAGCAGCCAAAACAGGGCTTCCTCTGGAAACACCATATATTTT.

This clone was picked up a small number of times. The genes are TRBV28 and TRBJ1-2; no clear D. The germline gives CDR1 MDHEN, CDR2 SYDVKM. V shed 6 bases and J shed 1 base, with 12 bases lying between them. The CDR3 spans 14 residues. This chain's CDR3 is CASRNLGINYGYTF. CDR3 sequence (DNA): TGTGCCAGCAGAAATTTAGGAATTAACTATGGCTACACCTTC.

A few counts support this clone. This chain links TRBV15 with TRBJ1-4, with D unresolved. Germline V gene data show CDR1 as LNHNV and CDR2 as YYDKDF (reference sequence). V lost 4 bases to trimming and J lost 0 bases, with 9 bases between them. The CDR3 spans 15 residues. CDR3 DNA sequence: TGTGCCACCAGCACAGGAGATTCAACTAATGAAAAACTGTTTTTT. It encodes CATSTGDSTNEKLFF.

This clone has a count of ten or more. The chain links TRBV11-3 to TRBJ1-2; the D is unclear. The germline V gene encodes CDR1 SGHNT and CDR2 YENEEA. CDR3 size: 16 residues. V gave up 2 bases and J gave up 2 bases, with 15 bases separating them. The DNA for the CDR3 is TGTGCCAGCAGCTTAAGGCGTGGAGGGCGGAACTATGGCTACACCTTC. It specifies CASSLRRGGRNYGYTF.

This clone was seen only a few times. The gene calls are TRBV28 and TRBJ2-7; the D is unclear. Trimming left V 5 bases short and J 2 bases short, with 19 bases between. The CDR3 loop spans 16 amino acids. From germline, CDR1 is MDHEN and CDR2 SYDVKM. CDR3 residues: CASSTVGKAATYEQYF. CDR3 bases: TGTGCCAGCAGTACGGTTGGGAAGGCGGCAACCTACGAGCAGTACTTC.

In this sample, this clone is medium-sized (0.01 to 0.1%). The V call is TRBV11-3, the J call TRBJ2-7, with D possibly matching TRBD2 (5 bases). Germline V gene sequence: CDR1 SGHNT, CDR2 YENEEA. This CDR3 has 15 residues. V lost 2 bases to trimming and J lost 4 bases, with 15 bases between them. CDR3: CASSLSPSRGYEQYF. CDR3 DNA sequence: TGTGCCAGCAGCTTAAGTCCTAGCCGGGGTTACGAGCAGTACTTC.

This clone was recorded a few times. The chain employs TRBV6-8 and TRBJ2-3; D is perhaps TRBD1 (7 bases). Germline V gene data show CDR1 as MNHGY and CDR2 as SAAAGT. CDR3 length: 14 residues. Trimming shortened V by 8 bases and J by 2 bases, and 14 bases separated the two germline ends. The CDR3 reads CASGPGGHTDTQYF. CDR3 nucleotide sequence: TGTGCCAGCGGCCCAGGGGGGCACACAGATACGCAGTATTTT.

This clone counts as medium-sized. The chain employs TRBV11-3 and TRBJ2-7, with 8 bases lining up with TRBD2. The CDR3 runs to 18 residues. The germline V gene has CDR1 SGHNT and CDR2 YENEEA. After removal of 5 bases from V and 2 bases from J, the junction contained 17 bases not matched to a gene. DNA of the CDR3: TGTGCCAGCAGCCAAGGCTTCCCTCCGGCTAGCGGGCCCTACGAGCAGTACTTC. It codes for CASSQGFPPASGPYEQYF. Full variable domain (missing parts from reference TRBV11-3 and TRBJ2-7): EAGVVQSPRYKIIEKKQPVAFWCNPISGHNTLYWYLQNLGQGPELLIRYENEEAVDDSQLPKDRFSAERLKGVDSTLKIQPAELGDSAVYLCASSQGFPPASGPYEQYFGPGTRLTVT.

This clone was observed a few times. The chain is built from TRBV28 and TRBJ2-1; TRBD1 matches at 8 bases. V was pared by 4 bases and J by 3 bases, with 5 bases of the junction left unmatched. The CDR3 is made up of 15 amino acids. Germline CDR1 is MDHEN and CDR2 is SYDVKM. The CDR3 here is CASSWGTGYYNEQFF. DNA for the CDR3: TGTGCCAGCAGTTGGGGGACAGGCTACTACAATGAGCAGTTCTTC.

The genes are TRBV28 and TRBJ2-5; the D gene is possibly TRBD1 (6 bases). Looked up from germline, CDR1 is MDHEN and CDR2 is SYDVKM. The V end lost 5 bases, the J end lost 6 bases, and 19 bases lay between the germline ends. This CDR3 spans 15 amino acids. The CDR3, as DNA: TGTGCCAGCAGTCCCCCCCGGACAGAGATAAAGACCCAGTACTTC. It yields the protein CASSPPRTEIKTQYF. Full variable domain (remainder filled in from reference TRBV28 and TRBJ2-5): DVKVTQSSRYLVKRTGEKVFLECVQDMDHENMFWYRQDPGLGLRLIYFSYDVKMKEKGDIPEGYSVSREKKERFSLILESASTNQTSMYLCASSPPRTEIKTQYFGPGTRLLVL.